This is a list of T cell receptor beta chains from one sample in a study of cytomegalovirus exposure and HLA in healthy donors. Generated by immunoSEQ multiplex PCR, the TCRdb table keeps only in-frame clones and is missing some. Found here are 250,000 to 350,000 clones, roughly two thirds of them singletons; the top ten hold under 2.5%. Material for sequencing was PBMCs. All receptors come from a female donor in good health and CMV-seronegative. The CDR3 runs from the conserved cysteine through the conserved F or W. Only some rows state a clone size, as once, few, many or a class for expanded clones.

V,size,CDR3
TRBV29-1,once,CSLTRRLAGGPQFF
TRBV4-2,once,CASSQTGLAVTDTQYF
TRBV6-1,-,CASSEKLAVYEQYF
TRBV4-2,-,CASSQASGKYEQYF
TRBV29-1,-,CSVRLAGLGEQYF
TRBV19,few,CASSRRTGGTGELFF
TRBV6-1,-,CASSEFRAGYNEQFF
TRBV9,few,CASSVEEGTDTQYF
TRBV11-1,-,CARTGTSGAYEQYF
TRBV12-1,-,CATRARRSLGRRYEQYF
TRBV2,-,CASQSRLAGSYEQYF
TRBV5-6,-,CASSFDVTGEETQYF
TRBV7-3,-,CASSMGTSGSEQYF
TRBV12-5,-,CASGLFLAGGNNEQFF
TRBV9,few,CASSVVAGGVNEQFF
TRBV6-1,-,CASSATGGGNTIYF
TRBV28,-,CASGSGQGYEQYF
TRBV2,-,CASKGQGQGYTIYF
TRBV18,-,CASSPPNSLSFYEQYF
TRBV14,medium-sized,CASSLRGHYGYTF
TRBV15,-,CATSRVLGTGRALNTEAFF
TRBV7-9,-,CASSLGGESPQHF
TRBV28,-,CASSGGTGTSGRVEQYF
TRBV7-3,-,CASSLSRGGYNEQFF
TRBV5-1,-,CASGLAGGTYNEQFF
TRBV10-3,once,CAISELAERTGELFF
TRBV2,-,CASSEVGQGDEKLFF
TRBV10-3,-,CAAAAYSGNTIYF
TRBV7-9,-,CASSSDRDPPQHF
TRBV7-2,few,CASSALGQGNYGYTF
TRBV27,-,CASRVGAGVREQYF
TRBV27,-,CASSSGLAGTNTGELFF
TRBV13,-,CASSFRGLAGDTQYF
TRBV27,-,CASSLFPGSYEQYF
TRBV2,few,CASSSQGSGGGYTF
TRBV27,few,CASSLKGLNQPQHF
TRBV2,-,CASKLAGGGDTQYF
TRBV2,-,CASMRNSNTDTQYF
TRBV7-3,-,CASSWTSGNEQFF
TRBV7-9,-,CASSFNSEGQPQHF
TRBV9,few,CASSLRGQETQYF
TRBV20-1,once,CSASGGDTQYF
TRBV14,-,CASSQDQGYTYEQYF
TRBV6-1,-,CASSLQGSQETQYF
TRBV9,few,CASSSRGKPGANVLTF
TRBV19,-,CASSIVGTGYGYTF
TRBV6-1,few,CASSEAGLRGTGELFF
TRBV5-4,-,CASRTLRGTTEAFF
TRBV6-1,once,CASSRGHTEAFF
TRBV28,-,CASSRTGNYQPQHF
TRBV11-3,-,CASNQRGGETQYF
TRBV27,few,CASSLGTGTEQYF
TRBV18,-,CASSPREGGATEAFF